These 23 T cell receptor beta chains came from one sample sequenced in a study of CD8 T cells in ankylosing spondylitis. TCRdb independently ran MiXCR on the 5' RACE reads; one entry per CDR3 protein. Of 30,000 to 45,000 distinct CDR3 sequences in the sample, 6% were seen once. Sequenced sample: blood, either unsorted or a sorted T cell fraction (not recorded which). These TCRs come from a male donor with ankylosing spondylitis or in good health (not recorded which).

In its sample, this clonotype was seen many times. This sequence joins TRBV20-1 and TRBJ1-6; no firm D call. There are 13 residues in the CDR3. V dropped 4 bases and J dropped 7 bases, with 11 bases sitting between them. Germline V CDR1 and CDR2: DFQATT, SNEGSKA (reference sequence). The CDR3 here is CSANPTENSPLHF. The CDR3 DNA follows: TGCAGTGCTAACCCGACCGAAAATTCACCCCTCCACTTT.

This clonotype was recorded at least ten times. The DNA for the CDR3 is TGTGCCACCAGTGATGCCCTCAGGGGGGAAGGGACCCAGTACTTC. Amino acid sequence: CATSDALRGEGTQYF. The chain uses TRBV24-1 and TRBJ2-5; the D gene is possibly TRBD1 (7 bases). The CDR3 has 15 amino acids. Germline CDR1 and CDR2: KGHDR and SFDVKD. V gave up 3 bases and J gave up 7 bases, with 17 bases separating them.

Many counts were recorded for this clonotype. This chain's CDR3 is CASSLSLQLYEQYF. CDR3 DNA: TGTGCCAGCAGCTTAAGTTTACAGCTATACGAGCAGTACTTC. The rearrangement joins TRBV5-6 to TRBJ2-7; D remains unclear. Trimming took 2 bases from V and 4 from J, leaving 13 bases between them. CDR3 length: 14 amino acids. Germline V gene sequence: CDR1 SGHDT, CDR2 YYEEEE.

In its sample, this clonotype was seen many times. J is TRBJ1-2 and V is TRBV6-5; D ambiguous. The ends were cut back, 6 bases at V and 4 bases at J, with 9 bases in the middle. The CDR3 is 12 residues long. From germline, CDR1 is MNHEY and CDR2 SVGAGI. This CDR3 is CASSSQPYGYTF. CDR3 sequence (DNA): TGTGCCAGCAGCTCCCAACCCTATGGCTACACCTTC.

In this sample, this clonotype turned up many times. The V gene is TRBV14, the J gene TRBJ2-7; D is unclear. Germline V gene lookup returns CDR1 SGHDN and CDR2 FVKESK. The CDR3 is 15 residues long. V lost 0 bases to trimming and J lost 0 bases, with 9 bases between them. This chain's CDR3 is CASSQEYRASYEQYF. CDR3 coding DNA: TGTGCCAGCAGCCAAGAGTATAGGGCCTCCTACGAGCAGTACTTC.

This clonotype was seen at least ten times. J is TRBJ2-1 and V is TRBV7-3; D gene ambiguous. The CDR3 has 15 residues. V was clipped by 4 bases and J by 1 base, with 11 bases between them. The V gene's germline CDR1 is SGHTA and CDR2 FQGTGA. CDR3: CASSYGERSYNEQFF. DNA of the CDR3: TGTGCCAGCAGCTATGGAGAACGTTCCTACAATGAGCAGTTCTTC. Drawing the rest from reference TRBV7-3 and TRBJ2-1, the complete variable domain is GAGVSQTPSNKVTEKGKYVELRCDPISGHTALYWYRQSLGQGPEFLIYFQGTGAADDSGLPNDRFFAVRPEGSVSTLKIQRTERGDSAVYLCASSYGERSYNEQFFGPGTRLTVL.

This clonotype has just a few counts. The rearrangement links TRBV5-1 to TRBJ2-5, with TRBD1 matching over 12 bases. V lost 4 bases, J lost 3 bases, and 7 bases stayed unmatched. The CDR3 sequence is 16 residues long. Germline assignment: CDR1 SGHRS and CDR2 YFSETQ. The CDR3 spells CASSRGDRGLEETQYF. The CDR3 DNA sequence: TGCGCCAGCAGCCGGGGGGACAGGGGGCTTGAAGAGACCCAGTACTTC.

This clonotype was recorded at least ten times. In nucleotides, the CDR3 is TGTGCCAGCAGTGAAGCGCTACTAGCGGGAGGCTACGAGCAGTACTTC. Translation gives CASSEALLAGGYEQYF. The gene calls are TRBV2 and TRBJ2-7, with 12 bases aligning to TRBD2. CDR3 length equals 16 residues. After removal of 0 bases from V and 3 bases from J, the junction contained 3 bases not matched to a gene. Germline V gene data show CDR1 as SNHLY and CDR2 as FYNNEI.

This clonotype has ten or more counts. V is TRBV19 and J is TRBJ2-2; perhaps TRBD1 as D (5 bases). The V and J ends lost 8 bases and 4 bases respectively, with 8 bases between them. The CDR3 has 12 residues. CDR1 and CDR2 (germline): LNHDA, SQIVND (reference sequence). As DNA, the CDR3 is TGTGCCAGTTTAAGGGGCACCGGGGAGCTGTTTTTT. Translated: CASLRGTGELFF.

This clonotype was seen repeatedly, ten times or more. The gene calls are TRBV20-1 and TRBJ2-2; D is unclear. V dropped 2 bases and J dropped 2 bases, with 0 bases sitting between them. This CDR3 region has 11 residues. Germline CDR1 DFQATT, CDR2 SNEGSKA (reference sequence). The CDR3 DNA sequence: TGCAGTGCTAGAAACACCGGGGAGCTGTTTTTT. It encodes CSARNTGELFF.

This clonotype has ten or more counts. This rearrangement joins TRBV5-6 to TRBJ1-2; TRBD1 is a possible D gene (5 bases). Germline V gene data show CDR1 as SGHDT and CDR2 as YYEEEE. The CDR3 length is 15 residues. V was cut by 0 bases and J by 1 base, with 10 bases left in between. For the CDR3, the DNA is TGTGCCAGCAGCTTGGGTCGGGGCTATAACTATGGCTACACCTTC. It translates to CASSLGRGYNYGYTF.

This clonotype was recorded at least ten times. CDR3 DNA sequence: TGTGCCAGTAGTATATGGGGACGGCGAGATGGCTACACCTTC. Encoded protein: CASSIWGRRDGYTF. The chain has TRBV19 and TRBJ1-2; D perhaps matches TRBD1 (5 bases). Germline CDR1 and CDR2: LNHDA and SQIVND (reference sequence). Trimming shortened V by 2 bases and J by 6 bases, and 13 bases separated the two germline ends. There are 14 residues in the CDR3.

This clonotype has a count of ten or more. At one boundary the junction diverges from the germline segment, which might be a read error. The chain combines TRBV20-1 with TRBJ1-5, with 8 positions matching TRBD1. Germline V gene sequence: CDR1 DFQATT, CDR2 SNEGSKA (reference sequence). The CDR3 runs 18 residues. The DNA of the CDR3 is TGCTGTGCTAGAGTAGCCCAGGGGGCAATTTCGCCCAATCAGCCCCAGCATTTT. It specifies CCARVAQGAISPNQPQHF.

This clonotype was observed many times. The J gene is TRBJ2-7, the V gene TRBV28; no firm D call. Germline V gives CDR1 MDHEN, CDR2 SYDVKM. V was cut by 3 bases and J by 0 bases, with 0 bases left in between. This CDR3 is built from 11 residues. DNA for the CDR3: TGTGCCAGCAGTTTCTCCTACGAGCAGTACTTC. Protein sequence: CASSFSYEQYF.

This clonotype has ten or more counts. The chain uses TRBV2 and TRBJ1-5, with no clear D. This CDR3 is 13 amino acids long. CDR1 is SNHLY, CDR2 FYNNEI, per germline. Trimming cost V 6 bases and J 2 bases, with 8 bases left between them. The CDR3 loop reads CASSREGNQPQHF. In DNA form, the CDR3 reads TGTGCCAGCAGCCGGGAAGGCAATCAGCCCCAGCATTTT.

This clonotype was seen ten or more times. The J gene is TRBJ2-5, the V gene TRBV5-1; 7 nucleotides align to TRBD2. V trimming: 3 bases; J trimming: 5 bases; junction bases outside the gene matches: 13. The CDR3 runs to 16 residues. CDR1 SGHRS and CDR2 YFSETQ come from the germline V gene. CDR3 sequence: CASSSYLSGMRETQYF. Written as DNA, the CDR3 is TGCGCCAGCAGCTCGTATTTAAGCGGGATGAGGGAGACCCAGTACTTC.

This clonotype was seen many times. The chain recombines TRBV4-1 with TRBJ1-2; D gene ambiguous. V lost 4 bases to trimming and J lost 5 bases, with 17 bases between them. The germline gives CDR1 MGHRA, CDR2 YSYEKL. The CDR3 spans 15 residues. As DNA, the CDR3 is TGCGCCAGCAGCCTAGATGTCGCAGTTAATTATGGCTACACCTTC. Protein product: CASSLDVAVNYGYTF.

This clonotype was seen many times. The chain carries TRBV7-9 and TRBJ2-1; perhaps TRBD2 as D (6 bases). This CDR3 contains 14 residues. Trimming removed 4 bases at V and 6 bases at J, with 13 bases between. Per germline, CDR1 SEHNR and CDR2 FQNEAQ (reference sequence). The CDR3 bases are TGTGCCAGCAGCTCCAGGGTAGCGGTCAATGAGCAGTTCTTC. The encoded protein is CASSSRVAVNEQFF.

Concerning this clonotype: This may come from a read error, since a much larger clone is one base off. The rearrangement links TRBV19 to TRBJ2-7, with TRBD2 matching over 7 bases. Germline values: CDR1 LNHDA, CDR2 SQIVND (reference sequence). The CDR3 is 14 amino acids. Trimming at V came to 10 bases and at J to 9 bases, leaving 18 bases not matched to a gene. Here the CDR3 DNA reads TGTGCCACCTCGATTGGGGGGGAAACATTTGGGCAGTACTTC. Protein sequence: CATSIGGETFGQYF. Full variable domain (remainder filled in from reference TRBV19 and TRBJ2-7): DGGITQSPKYLFRKEGQNVTLSCEQNLNHDAMYWYRQDPGQGLRLIYYSQIVNDFQKGDIAEGYSVSREKKESFPLTVTSAQKNPTAFYLCATSIGGETFGQYFGPGTRLTVT.

In its sample, this clonotype was seen many times. This chain joins TRBV9 and TRBJ1-1; D might be TRBD1 (5 bases). The ends were cut back, 4 bases at V and 4 bases at J, with 17 bases in the middle. Looked up from germline, CDR1 is SGDLS and CDR2 is YYNGEE. This CDR3 contains 15 residues. DNA for the CDR3: TGTGCCAGCAGCCCCCGTGGGAGGGGACGCACTGAAGCTTTCTTT. Translated: CASSPRGRGRTEAFF.

This clonotype was detected many times. V usage is TRBV18 and J usage is TRBJ1-1; 7 positions match TRBD1. Looked up from germline, CDR1 is KGHSH and CDR2 is LQKENI. CDR3 size: 14 residues. V trimming: 5 bases; J trimming: 2 bases; junction bases outside the gene matches: 5. The CDR3 reads CASSTRQGNTEAFF. The CDR3 nucleotides read TGTGCCAGCTCAACAAGACAGGGTAACACTGAAGCTTTCTTT.

At least ten counts were recorded for this clonotype. V is TRBV11-2 and J is TRBJ1-1; possibly TRBD1 for D (6 bases). Between the trimmed V and J ends, which lost 5 bases and 1 base, there was a span of 14 bases. The CDR3 extends over 15 amino acids. CDR1 is SGHAT and CDR2 is FQNNGV in the germline V gene. CDR3 DNA sequence: TGTGCCAGCAGCATATGGACAGCGACGAACACTGAAGCTTTCTTT. As protein: CASSIWTATNTEAFF.

This clonotype showed up many times. The V and J genes are TRBV7-4 and TRBJ2-1, with D unclear. The germline gives CDR1 SGHVT, CDR2 SQSDAQ. The V end was cut by 4 bases, the J end by 7 bases, with 8 bases between. The CDR3 contains 12 residues. The CDR3 coding sequence is TGTGCCAGCAGCTACAACCTAAATGAGCAGTTCTTC. This codes for CASSYNLNEQFF.